In its sample, the clone carrying this T cell receptor (beta chain) was seen a few times. Its antigen is currently unknown. 5'RACE template switching produced TCR cDNA carrying a universal primer site and UMIs. MiXCR, applied by TCRdb to the 5' RACE reads, yields one record per CDR3 protein. This table holds 300,000 or so distinct CDR3 sequences, 7% to 9% found once. Germline lookup yields CDR1 SEHNR and CDR2 FQNEAQ (reference sequence). This CDR3 is 17 amino acids long. The trim removed 4 bases at V and 3 bases at J, leaving 9 bases unmatched. The data were obtained in a study of T cells after yellow fever vaccination. General observations from the study: Most primary-vaccination clones reappeared after the booster (around 95% CD4, 75% to 90% CD8).

The origin of this receptor is a man between 18 and 29 years old who received the YFV17D yellow fever vaccine. The rearrangement joins TRBV7-9 to TRBJ2-3, with 11 positions matching TRBD1. The sequencing used PBMCs, collected about 49 days after the first yellow fever vaccination. CDR3 residues: CASSYAQGQGETDTQYF. CDR3 DNA sequence: TGTGCCAGCAGCTATGCCCAGGGACAGGGGGAGACAGATACGCAGTATTTT.